A single TCR beta chain is shown here with its context. The data are from a study of blood T cell repertoires in COVID-19. TCRdb keeps only in-frame clones here, not all; method: immunoSEQ multiplex PCR. This table holds around 100,000 clones, about 92% found once. The CDR3 is 15 residues long. Germline CDR1 reads MDHEN; CDR2 reads SYDVKM. Deletions cut 5 bases from V and 6 bases from J, with 19 bases between. What was sequenced was peripheral blood. The TCR sequence derives from a woman aged 80 or older in a cohort sampled during active COVID-19. The rearrangement joins TRBV28 to TRBJ1-2, with D maybe TRBD1 (6 bases). The CDR3 protein is CASSPPGHLNHGYTF. CDR3 sequence (DNA): TGTGCCAGCAGTCCCCCGGGACATCTGAATCATGGCTACACCTTC.